The 6 T cell receptor beta chains below all came from one sample that was sequenced in a study of T-cell memory formation after mild COVID-19. TCRdb passed the 5' RACE reads through MiXCR, listing each CDR3 protein once. The table lists tens of thousands of distinct CDR3 sequences, over 5% of them singletons. Sample: PBMCs or a T cell subset sorted from them (not recorded which). The receptor source for this set is an adult who had mild COVID-19 (a few samples of this study predate the infection). Cell type and time point are not known.

There are many counts of this clonotype. The V and J genes are TRBV7-3 and TRBJ2-5, with 9 bases identical to TRBD2. V dropped 1 base and J dropped 1; count of bases not matched to a gene: 7. Germline CDR1 and CDR2: SGHTA and FQGTGA. The CDR3 runs 17 residues. CDR3 DNA: TGTGCCAGCAGCTTAAGACCCCCGACTAGCGGCCAAGAGACCCAGTACTTC. Its protein product is CASSLRPPTSGQETQYF.

This clonotype was detected only a few times. The rearrangement links TRBV3-1 to TRBJ2-7; 7 nucleotides agree with TRBD1. There are 15 residues in the CDR3. CDR1 LGHDT and CDR2 YNNKEL come from the germline V gene (reference sequence). Unmatched junction bases numbered 7, after V lost 3 bases and J lost 2 bases. CDR3 protein: CASSQAGTATYEQYF. DNA for the CDR3: TGTGCCAGCAGCCAGGCCGGGACAGCTACCTACGAGCAGTACTTC.

This clonotype was counted a few times. The V and J genes are TRBV9 and TRBJ1-3; weak D call: TRBD1 (5 bases). The V gene's germline CDR1 is SGDLS and CDR2 YYNGEE. The CDR3 consists of 14 residues. The germline V and J ends were trimmed by 2 bases and 4 bases, with 10 bases remaining between them. CDR3 bases: TGTGCCAGCAGCGTGGGGGGAGTCGGAAACACCATATATTTT. Translating it yields CASSVGGVGNTIYF.

This clonotype has ten or more counts. The V call is TRBV3-1, the J call TRBJ2-1; TRBD1 matches 8 bases. The junction had 6 bases not matched to a gene; V was cut back by 4 bases and J by 4 bases. Germline V gene sequence: CDR1 LGHDT, CDR2 YNNKEL (reference sequence). The CDR3 contains 15 residues. CDR3 bases: TGTGCCAGCAGCCCTGGACAGGGCTCGTACAATGAGCAGTTCTTC. Translated, it gives CASSPGQGSYNEQFF.

This clonotype was observed a handful of times. The chain combines TRBV29-1 with TRBJ2-3; maybe TRBD2 (5 bases). V was cut by 1 base and J by 5 bases, with 10 bases left in between. Germline CDR1 reads SQVTM; CDR2 reads ANQGSEA. The CDR3 is made up of 13 amino acids. The CDR3 sequence is CSVEVEGVDTQYF. The CDR3, as DNA: TGCAGCGTTGAAGTTGAGGGCGTAGATACGCAGTATTTT.

This clonotype appeared many times. This chain joins TRBV5-4 and TRBJ2-1; D is unclear. Germline values: CDR1 SGHNT, CDR2 YYREEE (reference sequence). V lost 3 bases to trimming and J lost 4 bases, with 17 bases between them. This CDR3 has 16 residues. CDR3 loop: CASSSPGLHLYNEQFF. The DNA of the CDR3 is TGTGCCAGCAGCTCACCCGGGCTACACCTATACAATGAGCAGTTCTTC.